This paragraph covers one T cell receptor (beta chain) sequence. Its antigen is unidentified. The data originate from a study of response to subunit inactivated influenza vaccine. Findings of the study overall: It was the authors' suggestion that each seasonal influenza vaccination recruits few new T cells.

TCRdb called the RT-PCR reads again in MiXCR, with one record for every CDR3 protein. The profile covers roughly 570,000 distinct CDR3 sequences, with about 14% appearing a single time and roughly 10% taken by the ten largest. Germline lookup yields CDR1 SGHTA and CDR2 FQGNSA. The V gene end was trimmed by 5 bases and the J gene end by 3 bases; junction bases not matched to a gene: 7. The CDR3 totals 14 residues. This sequence originates from a man over 45 who received an inactivated influenza vaccine. The starting material was PBMCs from blood, obtained 12 days after vaccination. The chain employs TRBV7-2 and TRBJ2-7, with TRBD2 matching over 7 bases. In DNA form, the CDR3 reads TGTGCCAGCAGCACCGCGGGCGGGGGCTACGAGCAGTACTTC. As protein: CASSTAGGGYEQYF.